This T cell receptor beta chain was recovered during a study of T cells in Graves' hyperthyroidism and ophthalmopathy. It was RNA transcripts that yielded the amplified TCR beta CDR3 regions. First-round RT-PCR of the TCR CDR3 relied on the HTBI primer set. TCRdb reprocessed the multiplex PCR reads via MiXCR and lists one record per CDR3 protein. The table has approximately 260,000 distinct CDR3 sequences, roughly 15% seen once; the top ten hold roughly 31%. Germline V gives CDR1 PRHDT, CDR2 FYEKMQ (reference sequence). The CDR3 is 13 residues long. The V end was cut by 6 bases, the J end by 2 bases, with 9 bases between. Those with hyperthyroidism were 18 to 65 years old, newly diagnosed, and ill for under 2 months. Diagnosing involved the use of clinical symptoms, serum thyroxine and TRAb, thyroid ultrasound and orbital computed tomography. PBMCs stemmed from about 9.7 ml fresh peripheral blood.

The clonotype originates from a woman aged 45-60 years with Graves' hyperthyroidism that later progressed to Graves' ophthalmopathy. The sample consisted of blood. The V gene is TRBV13, the J gene TRBJ2-3; D gene uncertain. In DNA form, the CDR3 reads TGTGCCAGCAGTGGAAGTTTCACAGATACGCAGTATTTT. This codes for CASSGSFTDTQYF. Supplemented by reference TRBV13 and TRBJ2-3, the full variable domain reads AAGVIQSPRHLIKEKRETATLKCYPIPRHDTVYWYQQGPGQDPQFLISFYEKMQSDKGSIPDRFSAQQFSDYHSELNMSSLELGDSALYFCASSGSFTDTQYFGPGTRLTVL.